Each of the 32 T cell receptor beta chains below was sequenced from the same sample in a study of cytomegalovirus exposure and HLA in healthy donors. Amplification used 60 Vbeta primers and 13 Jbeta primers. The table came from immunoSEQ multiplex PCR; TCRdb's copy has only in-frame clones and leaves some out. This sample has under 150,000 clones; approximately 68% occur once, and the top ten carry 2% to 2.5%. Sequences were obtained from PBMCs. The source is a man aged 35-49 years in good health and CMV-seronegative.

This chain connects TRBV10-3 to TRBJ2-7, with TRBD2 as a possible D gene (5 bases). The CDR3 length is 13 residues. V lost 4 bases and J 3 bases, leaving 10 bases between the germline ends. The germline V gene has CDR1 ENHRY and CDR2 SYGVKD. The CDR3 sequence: CAISADYHYEQYF. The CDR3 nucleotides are TGTGCCATCAGTGCAGACTACCACTACGAGCAGTACTTC.

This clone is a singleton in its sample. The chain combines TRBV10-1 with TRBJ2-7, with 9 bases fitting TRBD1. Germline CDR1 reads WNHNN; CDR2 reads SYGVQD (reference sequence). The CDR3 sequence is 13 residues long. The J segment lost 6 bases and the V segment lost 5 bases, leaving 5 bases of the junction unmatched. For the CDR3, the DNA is TGCGCCAGCAGTCGGGACAGGGCTGGCGAGCAGTACTTC. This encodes CASSRDRAGEQYF.

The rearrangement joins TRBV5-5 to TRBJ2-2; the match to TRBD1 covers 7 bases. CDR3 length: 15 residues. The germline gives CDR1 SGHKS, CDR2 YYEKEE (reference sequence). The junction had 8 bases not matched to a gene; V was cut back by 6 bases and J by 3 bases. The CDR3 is CASILRQGDTGELFF. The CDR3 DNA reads TGTGCCAGCATCCTTCGACAGGGCGACACCGGGGAGCTGTTTTTT.

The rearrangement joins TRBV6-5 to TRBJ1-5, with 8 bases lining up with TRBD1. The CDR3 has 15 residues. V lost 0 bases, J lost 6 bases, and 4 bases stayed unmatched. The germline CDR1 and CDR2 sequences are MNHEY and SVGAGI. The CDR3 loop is CASSYSFTGGQPQHF. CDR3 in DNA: TGTGCCAGCAGTTACTCTTTCACAGGGGGTCAGCCCCAGCATTTT.

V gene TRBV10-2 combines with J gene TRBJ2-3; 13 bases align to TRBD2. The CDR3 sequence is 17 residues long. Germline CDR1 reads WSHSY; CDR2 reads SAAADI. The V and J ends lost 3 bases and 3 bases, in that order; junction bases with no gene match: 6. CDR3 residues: CASSDGLAGVPTDTQYF. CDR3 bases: TGCGCCAGCAGTGACGGACTAGCGGGGGTCCCTACAGATACGCAGTATTTT.

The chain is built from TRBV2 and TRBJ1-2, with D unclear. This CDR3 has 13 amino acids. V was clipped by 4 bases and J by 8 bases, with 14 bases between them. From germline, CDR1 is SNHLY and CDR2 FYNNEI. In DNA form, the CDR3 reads TGTGCCAGCAGTGTGGAAGGGTGGGAGGGCTACACCTTC. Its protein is CASSVEGWEGYTF.

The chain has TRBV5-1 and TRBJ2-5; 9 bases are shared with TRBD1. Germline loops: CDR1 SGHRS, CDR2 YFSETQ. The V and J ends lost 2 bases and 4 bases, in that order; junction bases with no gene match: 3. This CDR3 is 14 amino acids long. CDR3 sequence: CASSLQGQGETQYF. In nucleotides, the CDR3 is TGCGCCAGCAGCTTACAGGGACAGGGAGAGACCCAGTACTTC.

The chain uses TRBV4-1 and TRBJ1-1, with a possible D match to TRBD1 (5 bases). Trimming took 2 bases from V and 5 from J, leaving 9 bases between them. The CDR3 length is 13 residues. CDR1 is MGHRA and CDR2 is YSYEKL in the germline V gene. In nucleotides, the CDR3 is TGCGCCAGCAGCCAAAAGACAGCGACTGAAGCTTTCTTT. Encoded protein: CASSQKTATEAFF.

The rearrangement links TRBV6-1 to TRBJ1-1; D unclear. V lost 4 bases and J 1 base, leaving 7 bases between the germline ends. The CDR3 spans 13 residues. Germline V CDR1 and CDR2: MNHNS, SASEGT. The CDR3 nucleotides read TGTGCCAGCAGTGGGGCCAGGAACACTGAAGCTTTCTTT. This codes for CASSGARNTEAFF.

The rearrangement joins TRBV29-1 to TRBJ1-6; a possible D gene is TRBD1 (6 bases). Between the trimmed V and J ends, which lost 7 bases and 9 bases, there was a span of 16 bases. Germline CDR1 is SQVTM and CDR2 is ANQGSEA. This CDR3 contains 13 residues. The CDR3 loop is CSGRTDHLSPLHF. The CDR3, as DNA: TGCAGCGGCCGGACAGACCATCTTTCACCCCTCCACTTT.

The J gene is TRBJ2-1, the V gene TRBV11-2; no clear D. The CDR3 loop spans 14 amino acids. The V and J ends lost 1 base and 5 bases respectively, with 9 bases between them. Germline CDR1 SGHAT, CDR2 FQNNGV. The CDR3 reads CASSLVSTDNEQFF. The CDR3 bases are TGTGCCAGCAGCTTAGTCTCTACAGACAATGAGCAGTTCTTC.

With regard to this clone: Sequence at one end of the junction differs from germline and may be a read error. CDR3 loop: CASSLGQGGDGYPF. The CDR3 nucleotides read TGTGCCAGCAGCTTAGGCCAGGGAGGCGATGGCTACCCCTTC. The rearrangement uses TRBV13 and TRBJ1-2, with D possibly being TRBD1 (5 bases). The CDR3 has 14 amino acids. Germline V CDR1 and CDR2: PRHDT, FYEKMQ (reference sequence).

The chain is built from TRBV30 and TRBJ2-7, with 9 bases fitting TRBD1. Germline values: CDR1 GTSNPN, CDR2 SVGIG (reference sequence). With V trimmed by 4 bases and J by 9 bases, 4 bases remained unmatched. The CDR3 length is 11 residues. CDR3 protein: CAWKIQGAQYF. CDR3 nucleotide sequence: TGTGCCTGGAAAATACAGGGGGCGCAGTACTTC.

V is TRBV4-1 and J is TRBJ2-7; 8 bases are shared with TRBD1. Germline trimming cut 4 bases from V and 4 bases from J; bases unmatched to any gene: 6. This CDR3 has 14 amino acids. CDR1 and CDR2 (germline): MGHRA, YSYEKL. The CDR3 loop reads CASSPPQGAYEQYF. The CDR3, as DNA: TGCGCCAGCAGCCCCCCCCAGGGGGCTTACGAGCAGTACTTC.

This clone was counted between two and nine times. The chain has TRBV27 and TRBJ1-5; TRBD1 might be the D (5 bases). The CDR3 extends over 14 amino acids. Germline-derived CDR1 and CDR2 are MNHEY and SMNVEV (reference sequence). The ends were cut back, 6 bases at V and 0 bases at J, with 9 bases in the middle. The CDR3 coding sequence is TGTGCCAGCAGCCCAGGGATTAGCAATCAGCCCCAGCATTTT. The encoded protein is CASSPGISNQPQHF.

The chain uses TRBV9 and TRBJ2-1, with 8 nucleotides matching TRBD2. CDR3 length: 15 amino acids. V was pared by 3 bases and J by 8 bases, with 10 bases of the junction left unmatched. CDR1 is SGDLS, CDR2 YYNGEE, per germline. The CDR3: CASSGRGTRFDEQFF. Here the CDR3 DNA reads TGTGCCAGCAGCGGGAGGGGGACTAGGTTTGATGAGCAGTTCTTC.

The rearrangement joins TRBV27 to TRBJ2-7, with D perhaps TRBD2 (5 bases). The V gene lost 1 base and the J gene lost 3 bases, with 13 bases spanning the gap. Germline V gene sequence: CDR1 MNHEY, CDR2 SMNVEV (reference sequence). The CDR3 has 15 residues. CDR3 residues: CASSLFRAAYYEQYF. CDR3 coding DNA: TGTGCCAGCAGTTTATTCCGAGCGGCCTACTACGAGCAGTACTTC.

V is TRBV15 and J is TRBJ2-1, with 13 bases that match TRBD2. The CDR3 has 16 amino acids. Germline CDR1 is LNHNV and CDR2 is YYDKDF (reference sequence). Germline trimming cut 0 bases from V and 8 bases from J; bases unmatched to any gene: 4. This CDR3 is CATSRDRLAGGDEQFF. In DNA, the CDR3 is TGTGCCACCAGCAGAGATCGACTAGCGGGAGGCGATGAGCAGTTCTTC.

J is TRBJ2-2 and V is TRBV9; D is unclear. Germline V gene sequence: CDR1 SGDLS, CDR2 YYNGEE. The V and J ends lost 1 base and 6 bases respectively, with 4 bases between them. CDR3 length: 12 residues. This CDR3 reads CASSVTAGELFF. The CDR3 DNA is TGTGCCAGCAGCGTAACGGCCGGGGAGCTGTTTTTT.

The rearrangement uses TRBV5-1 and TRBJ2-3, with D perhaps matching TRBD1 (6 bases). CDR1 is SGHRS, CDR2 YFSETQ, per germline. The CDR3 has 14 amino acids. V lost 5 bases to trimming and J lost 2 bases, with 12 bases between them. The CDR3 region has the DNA TGCGCCAGCAGGCACAGGGCCCCCACAGATACGCAGTATTTT. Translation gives CASRHRAPTDTQYF. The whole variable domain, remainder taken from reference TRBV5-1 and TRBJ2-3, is KAGVTQTPRYLIKTRGQQVTLSCSPISGHRSVSWYQQTPGQGLQFLFEYFSETQRNKGNFPGRFSGRQFSNSRSEMNVSTLELGDSALYLCASRHRAPTDTQYFGPGTRLTVL.

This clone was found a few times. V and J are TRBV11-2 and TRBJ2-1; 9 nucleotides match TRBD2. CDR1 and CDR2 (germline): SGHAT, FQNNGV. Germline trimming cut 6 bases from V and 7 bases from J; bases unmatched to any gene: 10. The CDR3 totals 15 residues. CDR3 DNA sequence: TGTGCCAGCAGTTCCGGCGGGGGGGCCAGGAATGAGCAGTTCTTC. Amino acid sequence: CASSSGGGARNEQFF.

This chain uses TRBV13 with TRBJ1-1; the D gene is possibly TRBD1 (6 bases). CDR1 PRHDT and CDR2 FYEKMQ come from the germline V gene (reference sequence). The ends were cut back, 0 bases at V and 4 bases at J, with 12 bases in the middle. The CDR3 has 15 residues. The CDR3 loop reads CASSLGPQGGTEAFF. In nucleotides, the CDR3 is TGTGCCAGCAGCTTAGGCCCACAGGGTGGCACTGAAGCTTTCTTT. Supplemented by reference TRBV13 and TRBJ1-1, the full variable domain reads AAGVIQSPRHLIKEKRETATLKCYPIPRHDTVYWYQQGPGQDPQFLISFYEKMQSDKGSIPDRFSAQQFSDYHSELNMSSLELGDSALYFCASSLGPQGGTEAFFGQGTRLTVV.

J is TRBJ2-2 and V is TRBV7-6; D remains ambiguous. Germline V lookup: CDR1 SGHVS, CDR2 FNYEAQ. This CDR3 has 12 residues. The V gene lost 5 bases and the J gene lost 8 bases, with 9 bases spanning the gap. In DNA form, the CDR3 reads TGTGCCAGCAGCCCAAACGCGGGGGAGCTGTTTTTT. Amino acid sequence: CASSPNAGELFF.

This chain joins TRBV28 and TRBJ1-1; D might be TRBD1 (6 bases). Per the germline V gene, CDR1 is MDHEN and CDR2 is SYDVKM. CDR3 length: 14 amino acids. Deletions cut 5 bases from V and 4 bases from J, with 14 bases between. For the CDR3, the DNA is TGTGCCAGCAGTGGGCAGGGGTGGGGCACTGAAGCTTTCTTT. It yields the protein CASSGQGWGTEAFF.

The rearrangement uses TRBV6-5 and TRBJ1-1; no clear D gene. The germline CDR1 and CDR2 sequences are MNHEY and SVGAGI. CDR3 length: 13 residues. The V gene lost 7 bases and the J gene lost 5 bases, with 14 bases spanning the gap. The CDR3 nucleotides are TGTGCCAGCACTAGGTCCGGAGAGACTGAAGCTTTCTTT. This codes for CASTRSGETEAFF.

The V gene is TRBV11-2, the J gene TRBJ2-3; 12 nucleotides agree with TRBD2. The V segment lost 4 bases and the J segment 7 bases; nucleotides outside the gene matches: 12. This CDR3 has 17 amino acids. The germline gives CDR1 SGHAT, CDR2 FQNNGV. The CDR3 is CASSSNPTSGRTNTQYF. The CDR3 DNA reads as TGTGCCAGCAGCTCCAACCCGACTAGCGGGAGAACGAATACGCAGTATTTT.

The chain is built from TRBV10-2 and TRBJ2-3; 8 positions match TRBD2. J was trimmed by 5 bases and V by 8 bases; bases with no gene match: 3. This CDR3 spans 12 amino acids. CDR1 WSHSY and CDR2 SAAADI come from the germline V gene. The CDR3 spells CASALAVDTQYF. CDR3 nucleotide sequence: TGCGCCAGCGCACTAGCGGTAGATACGCAGTATTTT.

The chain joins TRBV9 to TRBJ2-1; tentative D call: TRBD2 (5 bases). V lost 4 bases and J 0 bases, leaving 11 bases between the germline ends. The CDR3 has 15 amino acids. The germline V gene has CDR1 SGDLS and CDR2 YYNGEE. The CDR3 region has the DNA TGTGCCAGCAGCTCTACTGGAGGCTCCTACAATGAGCAGTTCTTC. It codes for CASSSTGGSYNEQFF.

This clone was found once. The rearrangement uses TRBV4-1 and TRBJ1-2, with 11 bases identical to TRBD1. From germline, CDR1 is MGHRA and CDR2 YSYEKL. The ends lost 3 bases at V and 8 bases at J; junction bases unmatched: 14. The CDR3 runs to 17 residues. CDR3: CASSQARRDRGTGGYTF. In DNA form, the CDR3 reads TGCGCCAGCAGCCAGGCCCGTAGGGACAGGGGGACCGGAGGCTACACCTTC.

The CDR3 protein is CASSLPRVGKTQYF. The CDR3 region has the DNA TGTGCCAGCAGCTTACCCAGGGTAGGGAAGACCCAGTACTTC. This chain links TRBV7-9 with TRBJ2-5, with D possibly being TRBD1 (5 bases). Trimming removed 2 bases at V and 6 bases at J, with 13 bases between. The CDR3 is 14 residues long. Germline V lookup: CDR1 SEHNR, CDR2 FQNEAQ (reference sequence).

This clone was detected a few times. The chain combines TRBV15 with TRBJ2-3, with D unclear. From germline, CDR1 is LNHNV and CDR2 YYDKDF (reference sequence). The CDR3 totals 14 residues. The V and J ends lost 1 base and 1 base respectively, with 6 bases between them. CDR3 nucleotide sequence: TGTGCCACCAGCAGAGGGCTCGGCACAGATACGCAGTATTTT. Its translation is CATSRGLGTDTQYF.

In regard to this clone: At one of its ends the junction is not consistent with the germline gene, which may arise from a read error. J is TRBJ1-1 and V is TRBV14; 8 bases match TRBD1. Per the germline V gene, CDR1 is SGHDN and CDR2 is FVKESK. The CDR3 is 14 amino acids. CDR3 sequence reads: CASSQARQGMGALF. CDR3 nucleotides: TGTGCCAGCAGCCAAGCTAGACAGGGGATGGGAGCTCTCTTT.